This TCR beta chain originates from a study of CD8 T cells in Susac syndrome (dated by TCRdb to about 2019). About the investigation overall: Repertoire sequencing was used to test whether CD8+ T cell activation and differentiation in Susac syndrome was antigen driven. The clonality of the CD8+ T cell repertoire was compared across around twelve healthy donors, about 14 Susac syndrome patients and about 15 multiple sclerosis patients.

The junction carries 15 bases between V and J, which are trimmed by 2 bases and 5 bases respectively. From a lookup of the germline V gene, CDR1 and CDR2 are MGHRA and YSYEKL. The CDR3 has 15 amino acids, counting the end cysteine and phenylalanine. Only the CDR3 part of the read is kept: 45 bases, read in frame from the first base. Overall study outcomes, separate from this receptor: The number of individuals in the TCR sequencing and HLA analysis was recognized as being relatively small.

In regard to this clonotype: Its antigen is unknown. The sample holds no much larger clone one base away, and base qualities are not on file.

RNA was extracted using the RNeasy kit, and roughly 0.5 to 1 microgram was reverse transcribed with random hexamers. The immunoSEQ multiplex PCR assay, which covers 54 Vbeta and 13 Jbeta segments, was used to amplify TCR beta CDR3 regions. PCR amplification bias was corrected using a synthetic template baseline for primer optimization and computational correction. Regarding the original processing steps: Reads were assigned to V, D and J genes according to IMGT and analyzed in immunoSEQ Analyzer, with only productive sequences retained. Clonality was calculated as one minus the Shannon entropy normalized by log2 of the number of productive unique sequences. For each patient and control, public and private clones were evaluated among the 100 most prevalent clones. Clones were defined as Susac-specific when absent from the healthy and MS cohorts, from about 1,100 published viral clones and from other ImmuneACCESS disease sequences. Starting from the raw public reads, TCRdb applied fastp trimming at Q25, assembled clones with MiXCR and retained in-frame beta chains. Each record represents a unique CDR3 protein, reported with the most common genes and DNA among its rows. TCRdb, not the original authors, processed these V and J calls. In all, the sample holds roughly 120,000 distinct CDR3 sequences, and more than 80% of those were seen once. The top ten clonotypes cover roughly 0.29% of the sample.

Peripheral blood CD8+ and CD4+ T cells from healthy donors, Susac syndrome patients and multiple sclerosis patients were profiled by high-throughput TCR beta sequencing. The multiple sclerosis controls were treatment-naive patients who had stable or active relapsing-remitting disease and met the revised McDonald criteria. Bulk CD8+ and CD4+ T cells were purified by magnetic negative isolation, while CD8+ TEMRA cells were enriched using FACS. Blood was collected in EDTA tubes and processed within 24 hours, with PBMCs isolated through density gradient centrifugation. PBMCs intended for TCR sequencing were cryopreserved in liquid nitrogen and thawed later in a water bath at 37 degrees C. The sorted or isolated CD4+, CD8+ and CD8+ TEMRA cells had a purity of 90% or higher.

This receptor was obtained from a human donor with multiple sclerosis. Sample: CD8+ T cells from PBMCs. The V and J genes are TRBV4-1 and TRBJ1-1; no D gene can be assigned with confidence. The sequence in DNA is TGCGCCAGCAGCCAATCGACGGGAGGAGGGACTGAAGCTTTCTTT. It is translated as CASSQSTGGGTEAFF.